The source of this TCR beta chain is a study of blood T cell repertoires in COVID-19. In the study's own analysis: Quantification of nucleated cells was approximated via reference gene primer amplification. Sequenced by immunoSEQ multiplex PCR; TCRdb stores in-frame clones only, minus some. The V and J calls and the clone size are those of that table, but D and trimming were determined from the DNA. The sample holds roughly 240,000 clones, around four fifths seen once. The V segment lost 4 bases and the J segment 7 bases; nucleotides outside the gene matches: 5. Per the germline V gene, CDR1 is SGHDT and CDR2 is YYEEEE. CDR3 length: 15 residues.

The chain is built from TRBV5-6 and TRBJ2-4; 13 bases are shared with TRBD2. Sample: peripheral blood. The clonotype was recovered from a man in his fifties or sixties who had recovered from COVID-19. The CDR3 bases are TGTGCCAGCAGCGCCATGACTAGCGGGGGGAACATTCAGTACTTC. As protein: CASSAMTSGGNIQYF.